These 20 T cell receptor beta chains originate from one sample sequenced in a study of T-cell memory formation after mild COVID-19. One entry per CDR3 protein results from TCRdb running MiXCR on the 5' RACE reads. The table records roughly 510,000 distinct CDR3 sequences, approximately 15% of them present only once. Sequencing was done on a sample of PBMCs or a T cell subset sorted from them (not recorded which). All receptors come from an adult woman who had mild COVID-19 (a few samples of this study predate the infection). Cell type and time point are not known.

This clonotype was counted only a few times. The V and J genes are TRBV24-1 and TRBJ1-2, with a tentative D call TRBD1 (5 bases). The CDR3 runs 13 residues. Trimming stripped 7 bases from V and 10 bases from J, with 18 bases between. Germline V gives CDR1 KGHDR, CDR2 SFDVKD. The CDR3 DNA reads TGTGCCACCAGCCTGACAGAGTGGGCCAACTACACCTTC. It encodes CATSLTEWANYTF.

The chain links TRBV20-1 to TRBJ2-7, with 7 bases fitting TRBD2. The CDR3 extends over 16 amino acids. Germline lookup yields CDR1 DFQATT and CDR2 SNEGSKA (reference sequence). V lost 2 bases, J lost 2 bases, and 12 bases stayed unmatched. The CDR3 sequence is CSARREGQGSPYEQYF. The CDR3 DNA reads TGCAGTGCTAGAAGGGAGGGGCAGGGAAGTCCCTACGAGCAGTACTTC.

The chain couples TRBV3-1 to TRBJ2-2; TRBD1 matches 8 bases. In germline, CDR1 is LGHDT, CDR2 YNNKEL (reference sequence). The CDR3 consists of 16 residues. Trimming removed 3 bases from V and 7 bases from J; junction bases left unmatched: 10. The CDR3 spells CASSHGWTGFNGELFF. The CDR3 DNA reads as TGTGCCAGCAGCCATGGCTGGACAGGGTTCAACGGGGAGCTGTTTTTT.

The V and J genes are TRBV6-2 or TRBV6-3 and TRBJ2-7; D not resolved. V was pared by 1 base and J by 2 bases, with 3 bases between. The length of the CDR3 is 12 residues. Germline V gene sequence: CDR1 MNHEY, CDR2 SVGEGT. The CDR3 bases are TGTGCCAGCAGTTACTTCACCTACGAGCAGTACTTC. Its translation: CASSYFTYEQYF.

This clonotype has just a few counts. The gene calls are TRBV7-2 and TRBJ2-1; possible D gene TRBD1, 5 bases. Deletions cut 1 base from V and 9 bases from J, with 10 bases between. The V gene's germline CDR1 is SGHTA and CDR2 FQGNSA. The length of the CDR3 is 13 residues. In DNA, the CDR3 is TGTGCCAGCAGCTTAGGGACATTTGGTGAGCAGTTCTTC. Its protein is CASSLGTFGEQFF.

The CDR3 region has the DNA TGTGCCAGCAGTGAGATAGCGGGGGGGCCTGAGTTCTTC. Translated, it gives CASSEIAGGPEFF. The chain carries TRBV6-1 and TRBJ2-1, with 11 bases aligning to TRBD2. Germline CDR1 and CDR2: MNHNS and SASEGT. This CDR3 is built from 13 residues. V gave up 3 bases and J gave up 14 bases; unmatched junction bases: 6.

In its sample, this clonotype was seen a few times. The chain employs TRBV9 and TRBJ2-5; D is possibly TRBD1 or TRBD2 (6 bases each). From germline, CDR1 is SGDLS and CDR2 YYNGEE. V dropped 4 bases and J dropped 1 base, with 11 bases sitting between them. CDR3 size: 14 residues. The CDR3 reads CASSLTGAQETQYF. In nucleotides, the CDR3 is TGTGCCAGCAGCCTTACGGGGGCCCAAGAGACCCAGTACTTC. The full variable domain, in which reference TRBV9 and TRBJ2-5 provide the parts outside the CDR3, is DSGVTQTPKHLITATGQRVTLRCSPRSGDLSVYWYQQSLDQGLQFLIQYYNGEERAKGNILERFSAQQFPDLHSELNLSSLELGDSALYFCASSLTGAQETQYFGPGTRLLVL.

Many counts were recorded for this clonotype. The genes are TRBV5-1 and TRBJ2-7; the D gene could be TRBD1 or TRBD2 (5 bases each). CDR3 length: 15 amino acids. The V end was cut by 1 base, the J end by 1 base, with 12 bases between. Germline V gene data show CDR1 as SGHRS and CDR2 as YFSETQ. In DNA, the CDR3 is TGCGCCAGCAGCTTGAACCGGGACGTATCCTACGAGCAGTACTTC. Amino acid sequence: CASSLNRDVSYEQYF.

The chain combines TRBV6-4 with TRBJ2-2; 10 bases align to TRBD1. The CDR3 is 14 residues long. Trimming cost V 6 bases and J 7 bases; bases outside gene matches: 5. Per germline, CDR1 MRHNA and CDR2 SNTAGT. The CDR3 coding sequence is TGTGCCAGCAGAAGACAGGGGGCTATCGGGGAGCTGTTTTTT. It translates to CASRRQGAIGELFF.

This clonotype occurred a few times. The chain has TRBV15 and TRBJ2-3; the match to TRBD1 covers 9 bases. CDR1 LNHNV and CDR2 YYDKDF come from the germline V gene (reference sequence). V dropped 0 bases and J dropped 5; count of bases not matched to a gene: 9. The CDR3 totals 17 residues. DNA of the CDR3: TGTGCCACCAGCAGAGAATATGCCGGGACAGGGCGAGATACGCAGTATTTT. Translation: CATSREYAGTGRDTQYF.

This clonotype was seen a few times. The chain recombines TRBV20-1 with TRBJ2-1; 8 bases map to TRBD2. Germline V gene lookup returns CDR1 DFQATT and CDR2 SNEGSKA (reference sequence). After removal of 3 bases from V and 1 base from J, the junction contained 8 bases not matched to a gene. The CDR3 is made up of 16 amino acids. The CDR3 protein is CSASPVAGRSYNEQFF. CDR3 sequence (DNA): TGCAGTGCTAGCCCCGTAGCGGGAAGGTCCTACAATGAGCAGTTCTTC.

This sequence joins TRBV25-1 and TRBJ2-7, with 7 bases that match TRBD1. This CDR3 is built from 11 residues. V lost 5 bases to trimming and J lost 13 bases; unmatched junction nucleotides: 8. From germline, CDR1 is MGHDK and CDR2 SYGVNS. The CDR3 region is CASSYGQVEYF. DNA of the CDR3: TGTGCCAGCAGTTACGGACAGGTCGAATACTTC.

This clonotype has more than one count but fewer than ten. The CDR3 DNA reads as TGCGCCAGCAGCTTGCAGGGGGTGGAGGAGACCCAGTACTTC. As protein: CASSLQGVEETQYF. V gene TRBV5-1 combines with J gene TRBJ2-5; TRBD1 aligns across 7 bases. This CDR3 spans 14 amino acids. Germline V gene lookup returns CDR1 SGHRS and CDR2 YFSETQ. With 1 base clipped from V and 5 bases from J, the junction kept 5 bases outside the gene matches.

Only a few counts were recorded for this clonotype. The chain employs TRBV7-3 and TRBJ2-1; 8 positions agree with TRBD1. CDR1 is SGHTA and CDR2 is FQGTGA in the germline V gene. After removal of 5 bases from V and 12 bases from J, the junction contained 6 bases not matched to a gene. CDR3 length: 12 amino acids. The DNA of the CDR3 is TGTGCCAGCAGCCAATCGGGACAGGCGCAGTTCTTC. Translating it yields CASSQSGQAQFF.

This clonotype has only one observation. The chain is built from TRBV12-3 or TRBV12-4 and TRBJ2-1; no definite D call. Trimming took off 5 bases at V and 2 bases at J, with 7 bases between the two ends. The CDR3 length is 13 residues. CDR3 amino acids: CASSPLPYNEQFF. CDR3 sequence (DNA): TGTGCCAGCAGTCCCCTTCCCTACAATGAGCAGTTCTTC.

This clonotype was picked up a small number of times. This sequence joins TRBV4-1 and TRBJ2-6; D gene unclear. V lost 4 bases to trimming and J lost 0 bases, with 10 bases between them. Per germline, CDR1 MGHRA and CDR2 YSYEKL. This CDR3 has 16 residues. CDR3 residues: CASSPLQSSGANVLTF. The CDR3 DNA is TGCGCCAGCAGCCCCCTCCAAAGCTCTGGGGCCAACGTCCTGACTTTC.

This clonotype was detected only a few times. The CDR3 spells CSVPGQGSYGYTF. CDR3 nucleotide sequence: TGCAGTGTCCCGGGACAGGGGAGCTATGGCTACACCTTC. The chain links TRBV20-1 to TRBJ1-2; 10 nucleotides align to TRBD1. Trimming removed 7 bases from V and 4 bases from J; junction bases left unmatched: 6. Germline lookup yields CDR1 DFQATT and CDR2 SNEGSKA (reference sequence). The CDR3 has 13 amino acids.

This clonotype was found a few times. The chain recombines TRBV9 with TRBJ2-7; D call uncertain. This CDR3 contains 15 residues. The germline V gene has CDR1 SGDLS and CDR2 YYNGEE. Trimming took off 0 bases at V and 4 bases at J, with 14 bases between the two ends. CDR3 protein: CASSVVASSDYEQYF. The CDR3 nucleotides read TGTGCCAGCAGCGTAGTGGCTAGTTCGGATTACGAGCAGTACTTC.

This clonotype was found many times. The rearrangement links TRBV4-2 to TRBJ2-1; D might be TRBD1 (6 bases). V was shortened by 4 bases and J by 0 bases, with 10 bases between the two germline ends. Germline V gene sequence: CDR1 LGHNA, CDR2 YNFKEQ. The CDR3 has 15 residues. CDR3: CASSPRQVSYNEQFF. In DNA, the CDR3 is TGTGCCAGCAGCCCCCGACAGGTCTCCTACAATGAGCAGTTCTTC.

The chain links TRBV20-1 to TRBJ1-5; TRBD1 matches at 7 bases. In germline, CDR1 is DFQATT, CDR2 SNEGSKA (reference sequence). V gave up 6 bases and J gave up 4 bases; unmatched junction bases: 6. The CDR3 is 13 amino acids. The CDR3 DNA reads TGCAGTGCGCCGCAGGGGGTTAATCAGCCCCAGCATTTT. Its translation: CSAPQGVNQPQHF.